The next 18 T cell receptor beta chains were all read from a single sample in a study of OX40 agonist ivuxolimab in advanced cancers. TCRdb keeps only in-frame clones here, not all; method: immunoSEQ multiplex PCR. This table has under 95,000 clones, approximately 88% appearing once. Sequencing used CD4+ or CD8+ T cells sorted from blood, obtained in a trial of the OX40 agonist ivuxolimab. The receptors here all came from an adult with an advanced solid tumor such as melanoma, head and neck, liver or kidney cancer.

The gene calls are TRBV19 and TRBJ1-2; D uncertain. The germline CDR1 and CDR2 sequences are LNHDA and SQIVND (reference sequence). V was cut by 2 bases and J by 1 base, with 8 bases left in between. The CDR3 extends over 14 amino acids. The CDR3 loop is CASSITAVNYGYTF. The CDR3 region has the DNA TGTGCCAGTAGTATAACGGCAGTTAACTATGGCTACACCTTC. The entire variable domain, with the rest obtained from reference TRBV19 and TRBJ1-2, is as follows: DGGITQSPKYLFRKEGQNVTLSCEQNLNHDAMYWYRQDPGQGLRLIYYSQIVNDFQKGDIAEGYSVSREKKESFPLTVTSAQKNPTAFYLCASSITAVNYGYTFGSGTRLTVV.

The chain's CDR3 is CAGGTEYTGELFF. In DNA form, the CDR3 reads TGTGCCGGCGGGACAGAATACACCGGGGAGCTGTTTTTT. This chain connects TRBV7-9 to TRBJ2-2; a possible D gene is TRBD1 (7 bases). This CDR3 has 13 residues. The V and J ends lost 11 bases and 3 bases respectively, with 13 bases between them. From germline, CDR1 is SEHNR and CDR2 FQNEAQ (reference sequence). Full variable domain (missing parts from reference TRBV7-9 and TRBJ2-2): DTGVSQNPRHKITKRGQNVTFRCDPISEHNRLYWYRQTLGQGPEFLTYFQNEAQLEKSRLLSDRFSAERPKGSFSTLEIQRTEQGDSAMYLCAGGTEYTGELFFGEGSRLTVL.

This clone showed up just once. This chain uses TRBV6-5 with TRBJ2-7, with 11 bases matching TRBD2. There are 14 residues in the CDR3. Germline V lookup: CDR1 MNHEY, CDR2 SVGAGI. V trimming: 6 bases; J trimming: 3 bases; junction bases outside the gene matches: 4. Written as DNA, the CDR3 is TGTGCCAGCAGAGGGACTAGCGGTAACTACGAGCAGTACGTC. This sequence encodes CASRGTSGNYEQYV.

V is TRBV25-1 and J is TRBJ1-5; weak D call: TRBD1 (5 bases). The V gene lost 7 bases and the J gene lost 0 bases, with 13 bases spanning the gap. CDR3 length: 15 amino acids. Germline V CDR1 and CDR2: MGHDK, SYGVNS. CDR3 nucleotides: TGTGCCAGCATCTTAACAGGAGTTAGCAATCAGCCCCAGCATTTT. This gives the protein CASILTGVSNQPQHF.

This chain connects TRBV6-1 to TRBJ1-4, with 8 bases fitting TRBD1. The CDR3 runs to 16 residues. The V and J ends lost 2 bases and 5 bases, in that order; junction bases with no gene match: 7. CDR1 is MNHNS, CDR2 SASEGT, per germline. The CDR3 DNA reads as TGTGCCAGCAGTGAACCCGACAGGGGCCTAAATGAAAAACTGTTTTTT. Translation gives CASSEPDRGLNEKLFF.

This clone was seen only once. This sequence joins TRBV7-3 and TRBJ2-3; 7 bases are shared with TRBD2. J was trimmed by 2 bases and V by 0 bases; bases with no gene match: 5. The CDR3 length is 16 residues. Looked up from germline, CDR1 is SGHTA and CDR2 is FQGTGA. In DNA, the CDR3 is TGTGCCAGCAGCTTAACGGGGAGGGTGGACACAGATACGCAGTATTTT. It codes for CASSLTGRVDTDTQYF.

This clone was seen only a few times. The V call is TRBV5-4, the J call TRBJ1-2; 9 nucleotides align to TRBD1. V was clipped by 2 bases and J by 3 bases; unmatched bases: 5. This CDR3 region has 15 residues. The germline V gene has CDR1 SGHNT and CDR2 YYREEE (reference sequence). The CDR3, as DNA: TGTGCCAGCAGCTTTGGGTGGACAGGGGACTATGGCTACACCTTC. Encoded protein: CASSFGWTGDYGYTF.

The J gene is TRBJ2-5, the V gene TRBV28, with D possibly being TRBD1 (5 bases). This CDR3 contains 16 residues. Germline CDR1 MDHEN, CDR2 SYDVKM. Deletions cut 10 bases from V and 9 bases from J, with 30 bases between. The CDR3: CATSTSSTGFQGAQYF. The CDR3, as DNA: TGTGCCACCTCCACCTCCTCAACAGGATTCCAAGGGGCCCAGTACTTC.

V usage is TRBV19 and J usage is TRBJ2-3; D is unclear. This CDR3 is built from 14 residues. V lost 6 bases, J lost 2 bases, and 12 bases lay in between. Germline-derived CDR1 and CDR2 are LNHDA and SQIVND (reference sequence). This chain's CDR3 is CASRAKILTDTQYF. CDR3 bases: TGTGCCAGTAGGGCTAAAATTCTCACAGATACGCAGTATTTT.

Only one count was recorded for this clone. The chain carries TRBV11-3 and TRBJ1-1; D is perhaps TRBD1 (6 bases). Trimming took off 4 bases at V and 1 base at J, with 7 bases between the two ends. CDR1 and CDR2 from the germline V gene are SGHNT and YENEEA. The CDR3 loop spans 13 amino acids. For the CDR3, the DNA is TGTGCCAGCAGCTCGACAGGGAACACTGAAGCTTTCTTT. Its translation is CASSSTGNTEAFF.

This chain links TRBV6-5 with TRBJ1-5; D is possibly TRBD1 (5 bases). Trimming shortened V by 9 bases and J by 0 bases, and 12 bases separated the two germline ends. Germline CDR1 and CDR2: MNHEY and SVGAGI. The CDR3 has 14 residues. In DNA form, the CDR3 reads TGTGCCAGTGTCGGGGCGGATAGCAATCAGCCCCAGCATTTT. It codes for CASVGADSNQPQHF.

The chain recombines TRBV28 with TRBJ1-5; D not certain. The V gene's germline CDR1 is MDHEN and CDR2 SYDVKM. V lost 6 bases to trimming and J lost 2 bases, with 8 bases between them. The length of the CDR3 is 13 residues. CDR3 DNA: TGTGCCAGCAGGGGATTAGGCAATCAGCCCCAGCATTTT. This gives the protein CASRGLGNQPQHF.

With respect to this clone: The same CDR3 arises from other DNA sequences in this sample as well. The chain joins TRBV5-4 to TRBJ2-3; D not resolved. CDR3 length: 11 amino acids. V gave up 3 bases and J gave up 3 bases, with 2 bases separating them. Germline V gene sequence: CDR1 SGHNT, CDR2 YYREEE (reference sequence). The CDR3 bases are TGTGCCAGCAGCTCGACAGATACGCAGTATTTT. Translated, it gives CASSSTDTQYF. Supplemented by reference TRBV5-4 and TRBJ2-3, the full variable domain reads ETGVTQSPTHLIKTRGQQVTLRCSSQSGHNTVSWYQQALGQGPQFIFQYYREEENGRGNFPPRFSGLQFPNYSSELNVNALELDDSALYLCASSSTDTQYFGPGTRLTVL.

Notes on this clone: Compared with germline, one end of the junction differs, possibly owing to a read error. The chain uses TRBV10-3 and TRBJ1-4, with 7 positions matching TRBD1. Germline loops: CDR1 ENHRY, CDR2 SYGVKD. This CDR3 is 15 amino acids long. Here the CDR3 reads CTISESTGSGEKLFF. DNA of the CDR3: TGTACCATCAGTGAGTCGACAGGGAGTGGAGAAAAACTGTTTTTT.

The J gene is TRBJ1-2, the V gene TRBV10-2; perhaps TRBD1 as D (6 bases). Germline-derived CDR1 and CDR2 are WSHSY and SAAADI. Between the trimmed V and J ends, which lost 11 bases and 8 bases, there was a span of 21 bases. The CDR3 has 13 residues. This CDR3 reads CACRRDNPTGYTF. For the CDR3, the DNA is TGCGCCTGCCGTCGGGACAACCCCACGGGCTACACCTTC.

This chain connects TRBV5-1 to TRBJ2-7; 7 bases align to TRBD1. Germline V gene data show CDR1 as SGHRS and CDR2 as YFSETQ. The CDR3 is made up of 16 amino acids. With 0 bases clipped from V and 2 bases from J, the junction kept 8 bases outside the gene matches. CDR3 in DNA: TGCGCCAGCAGCTTGGCCGGGGACAGAAAGACCTACGAGCAGTACTTC. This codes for CASSLAGDRKTYEQYF.

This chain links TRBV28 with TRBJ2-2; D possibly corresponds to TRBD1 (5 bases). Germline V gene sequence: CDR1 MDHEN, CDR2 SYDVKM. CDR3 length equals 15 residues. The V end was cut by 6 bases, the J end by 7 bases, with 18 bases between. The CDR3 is CASRTGSTLSGELFF. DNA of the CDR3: TGTGCCAGCAGAACAGGTTCCACGCTAAGCGGGGAGCTGTTTTTT.

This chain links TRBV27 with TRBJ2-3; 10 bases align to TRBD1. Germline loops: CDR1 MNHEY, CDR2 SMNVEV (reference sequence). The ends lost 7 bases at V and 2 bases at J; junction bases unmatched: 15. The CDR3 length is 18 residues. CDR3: CASTPLLRDRGITDTQYF. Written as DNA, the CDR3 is TGTGCCAGCACCCCCCTCCTCCGGGACAGGGGCATCACAGATACGCAGTATTTT.